This TCR beta chain came from a study of shared clonotypes between healthy human individuals. The data were produced by immunoSEQ multiplex PCR, yet TCRdb's version contains in-frame clones alone and is incomplete. The sample has over 2 million clones, around 90% seen once. CDR1 is MGHRA, CDR2 YSYEKL, per germline. CDR3 length: 16 amino acids. V lost 2 bases and J 5 bases, leaving 16 bases between the germline ends. The sequence was obtained from a young man in good health. Some clones in this sample may be carry-over from other donors' samples. The sample was naive CD4+ T cells from PBMCs. Subset of the sample: CD45RA+ positively selected. The V gene is TRBV4-1, the J gene TRBJ2-1; maybe TRBD2 (6 bases). The chain's CDR3 is CASSQLFRELHNEQFF. DNA for the CDR3: TGCGCCAGCAGCCAACTCTTTCGGGAGCTCCACAATGAGCAGTTCTTC.